The 11 T cell receptor beta chains given below trace back to one sample, sequenced in a study of OX40 agonist ivuxolimab in advanced cancers. The protocol was immunoSEQ multiplex PCR, while the TCRdb copy is restricted to in-frame clones and leaves out a portion. The data hold some 61,000 clones, with 77% observed a single time. This specimen consisted of CD4+ or CD8+ T cells sorted from blood, obtained in a trial of the OX40 agonist ivuxolimab. All receptors derive from an adult with an advanced solid tumor such as melanoma, head and neck, liver or kidney cancer.

The chain couples TRBV10-3 to TRBJ2-5, with no clear D. V shed 3 bases and J shed 5 bases, with 4 bases lying between them. The CDR3 runs 11 residues. Per germline, CDR1 ENHRY and CDR2 SYGVKD. CDR3 nucleotide sequence: TGTGCCATCAGTGAATTCGAGACCCAGTACTTC. Amino acid sequence: CAISEFETQYF.

The J gene is TRBJ2-5, the V gene TRBV5-1; D is ambiguous. Germline V CDR1 and CDR2: SGHRS, YFSETQ. The V end lost 5 bases, the J end lost 2 bases, and 10 bases lay between the germline ends. The CDR3 runs to 13 residues. In nucleotides, the CDR3 is TGCGCCAGCAGAAATCCGCCTCAAGAGACCCAGTACTTC. Protein: CASRNPPQETQYF.

The gene calls are TRBV7-8 and TRBJ1-3; 11 bases align to TRBD1. The ends lost 3 bases at V and 1 base at J; junction bases unmatched: 8. Germline assignment: CDR1 SGHVS and CDR2 FQNEAQ. The CDR3 runs to 18 residues. The CDR3 reads CASSFPRGQGASGNTIYF. The CDR3 region has the DNA TGTGCCAGCAGCTTCCCCCGAGGACAGGGGGCTTCTGGAAACACCATATATTTT.

The chain links TRBV11-2 to TRBJ2-5; D is undetermined. CDR1 is SGHAT, CDR2 FQNNGV, per germline. CDR3 length equals 14 residues. V was pared by 3 bases and J by 0 bases, with 8 bases between. The CDR3 loop reads CASSFAINQETQYF. The CDR3 nucleotides are TGTGCCAGCAGCTTTGCGATTAACCAAGAGACCCAGTACTTC.

By sample fraction, this clone is medium-sized. The chain couples TRBV4-2 to TRBJ2-6, with D unresolved. This CDR3 contains 15 residues. CDR1 LGHNA and CDR2 YNFKEQ come from the germline V gene. Trimming took 4 bases from V and 0 from J, leaving 7 bases between them. CDR3 bases: TGTGCCAGCAGCCCCGTTACCTCTGGGGCCAACGTCCTGACTTTC. It specifies CASSPVTSGANVLTF.

The chain carries TRBV21-1 and TRBJ2-7; TRBD1, the D gene given by the table, was not confirmed from the DNA. TRBV21-1 is an annotated pseudogene. This CDR3 is built from 13 residues. The CDR3 reads CARGNRVSEEQYF. CDR3 DNA sequence: TGTGCCAGGGGCAACAGGGTTTCGGAGGAGCAGTACTTC.

The rearrangement uses TRBV4-1 and TRBJ1-5; 7 bases line up with TRBD1. J lost 0 bases, V lost 4 bases, and 6 bases had no gene match. The CDR3 totals 16 residues. Germline V lookup: CDR1 MGHRA, CDR2 YSYEKL. The CDR3 here is CASSRQTGYSNQPQHF. CDR3 coding DNA: TGCGCCAGCAGCCGCCAGACAGGGTATAGCAATCAGCCCCAGCATTTT.

The V gene is TRBV5-4, the J gene TRBJ2-5; TRBD2 matches at 7 bases. This CDR3 region has 15 residues. J was trimmed by 1 base and V by 2 bases; bases with no gene match: 5. Germline CDR1 reads SGHNT; CDR2 reads YYREEE (reference sequence). CDR3 nucleotides: TGTGCCAGCAGCTTTGGCGGGAGAGGCCAAGAGACCCAGTACTTC. Translated: CASSFGGRGQETQYF.

The gene calls are TRBV7-3 and TRBJ2-3, with D possibly called TRBD1 or TRBD2 (6 bases each). Germline-derived CDR1 and CDR2 are SGHTA and FQGTGA. Deletions cut 1 base from V and 4 bases from J, with 15 bases between. The CDR3 is 16 amino acids. Here the CDR3 reads CASSLSWGARADTQYF. CDR3 in DNA: TGTGCCAGCAGCTTAAGTTGGGGGGCAAGGGCAGATACGCAGTATTTT.

The chain joins TRBV10-3 to TRBJ1-2; D is uncertain. Germline V CDR1 and CDR2: ENHRY, SYGVKD. V was cut by 3 bases and J by 8 bases, with 10 bases left in between. The CDR3 length is 12 residues. The CDR3 bases are TGTGCCATCAGTGACCTCGAGGGAGGCTACACCTTC. It specifies CAISDLEGGYTF.

The rearrangement uses TRBV2 and TRBJ2-3; D is ambiguous. The ends were cut back, 8 bases at V and 5 bases at J, with 14 bases in the middle. The length of the CDR3 is 13 residues. From germline, CDR1 is SNHLY and CDR2 FYNNEI. CDR3 in amino acids: CASSRLTRDTQYF. Written as DNA, the CDR3 is TGTGCCAGCTCTCGGTTGACCAGAGATACGCAGTATTTT.